This TCR beta chain was recovered during a study of T cell clones after liver transplantation. Study-level information: Post-transplant blood was tracked for graft-donor-reactive T cell clones identified in a pre-transplant mixed lymphocyte reaction.

Per the germline V gene, CDR1 is WSHSY and CDR2 is SAAADI. The CDR3 runs 14 residues. V was pared by 5 bases and J by 6 bases, with 6 bases of the junction left unmatched. The protocol was immunoSEQ multiplex PCR, while the TCRdb copy is restricted to in-frame clones and leaves out a portion. The repertoire consists of about 33,000 clones, with around 94% occurring once and the leading ten covering roughly 26%. Study-level results: Low donor cell numbers restricted donor-reactive repertoire measurement in a couple of subjects.

Unstimulated PBMCs were sorted into CD3+CD4+ and CD3+CD8+ populations. About this clone: Its antigen remains unidentified.

The chain carries TRBV10-2 and TRBJ2-2; TRBD1 aligns across 7 bases. The source is a human patient who received a liver transplant. Some T cells may be graft donor cells. Here the sequenced sample was CD8+ T cells from blood, taken 12 months after liver transplant. The CDR3 region is CASSWQGVAGELFF. CDR3 DNA sequence: TGCGCCAGCAGTTGGCAGGGGGTCGCCGGGGAGCTGTTTTTT.